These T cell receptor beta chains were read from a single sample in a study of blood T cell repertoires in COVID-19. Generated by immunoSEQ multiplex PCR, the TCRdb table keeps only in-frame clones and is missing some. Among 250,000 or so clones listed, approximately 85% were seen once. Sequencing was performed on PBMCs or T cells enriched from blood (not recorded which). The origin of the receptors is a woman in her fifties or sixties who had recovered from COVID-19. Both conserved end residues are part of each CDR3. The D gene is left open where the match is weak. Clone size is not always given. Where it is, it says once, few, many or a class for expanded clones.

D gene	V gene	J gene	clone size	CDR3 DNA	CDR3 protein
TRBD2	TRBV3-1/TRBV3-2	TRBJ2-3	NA	TGTGCCAGCAGCCAAGATCGAGCGGGAGCCCCCACAGATACGCAGTATTTT	CASSQDRAGAPTDTQYF
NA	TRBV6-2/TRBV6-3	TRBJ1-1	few	TGTGCCAGCAGTTACCACGGGGGTACTGAAGCTTTCTTT	CASSYHGGTEAFF
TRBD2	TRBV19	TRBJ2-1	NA	TGTGCCAGTAGTATATTGCGGGGGGGGAATGAGCAGTTCTTC	CASSILRGGNEQFF
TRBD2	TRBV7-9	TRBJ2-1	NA	TGTGCCAGCAGCACCAGCGGGAGTGGCAATGAGCAGTTCTTC	CASSTSGSGNEQFF
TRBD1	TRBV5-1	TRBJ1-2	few	TGCGCCAGCAGCCCCGGGACAGCCTCAGCTAACTATGGCTACACCTTC	CASSPGTASANYGYTF
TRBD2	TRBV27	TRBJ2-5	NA	TGTGCCAGCAGTAAAAGCGGGGAGGAGACCCAGTACTTC	CASSKSGEETQYF
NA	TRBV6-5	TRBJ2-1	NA	TGTGCCAGCAGTCGGACAGCCTACAATGAGCAGTTCTTC	CASSRTAYNEQFF
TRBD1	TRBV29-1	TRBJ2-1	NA	TGCAGCGTCCCATCGGACAGGGGGCTCGATGAGCAGTTCTTC	CSVPSDRGLDEQFF
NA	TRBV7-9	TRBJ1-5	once	TGTGCCAGCAGCCAAGCAGGGTCCAATCAGCCCCAGCATTTT	CASSQAGSNQPQHF
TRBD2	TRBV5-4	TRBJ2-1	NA	TGTGCCAGCAGCCAAGGGACTAGCGGGTATAATGAGCAGTTCTTC	CASSQGTSGYNEQFF
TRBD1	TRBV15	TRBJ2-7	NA	TGTGCCACCAGCTCGGACAGGGGGTCGGTCGAGCAGTACTTC	CATSSDRGSVEQYF
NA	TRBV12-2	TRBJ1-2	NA	TGTGCAAGTCGCTTACCAGGACAGGGGGTAAGCGCTAACTATGGCTACACCTTC	CASRLPGQGVSANYGYTF
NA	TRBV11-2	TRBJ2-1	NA	TGTGCCAGCAGCTTAGGGAGGGGCTACCGAAGCTCCTACAATGAGCAGTTCTTC	CASSLGRGYRSSYNEQFF
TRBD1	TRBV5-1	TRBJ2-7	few	TGCGCCAGCAGCCCAATACAGGGGGACGTGGGCGAGCAGTACTTC	CASSPIQGDVGEQYF
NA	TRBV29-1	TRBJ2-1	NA	TGCAGCGTCGTCCCGATTTCGGGGAATGAGCAGTTCTTC	CSVVPISGNEQFF
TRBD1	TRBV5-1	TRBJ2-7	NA	TGCGCCAGCAGCTTGGGGTTCGGACAGGGGACCTACGAGCAGTACTTC	CASSLGFGQGTYEQYF
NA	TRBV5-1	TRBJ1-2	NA	TGCGCCAGCAGCTCGACTCCTGAGTATGGCTACACCTTC	CASSSTPEYGYTF
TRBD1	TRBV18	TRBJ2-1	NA	TGTGCCAGCTCACCCCAGGGGGAGAATGAGCAGTTCTTC	CASSPQGENEQFF
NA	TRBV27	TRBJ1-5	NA	TGTGCCAGCAGTTTATACTCGGGGAGAGGTCAGCCCCAGCATTTT	CASSLYSGRGQPQHF
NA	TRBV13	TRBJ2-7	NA	TGTGCCAGCAGCCCCTCGGGACTGCACTACGAGCAGTACTTC	CASSPSGLHYEQYF
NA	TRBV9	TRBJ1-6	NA	TGTGCCAGCAGCGTGGGGGGAGTGAGTTCACCCCTCCACTTT	CASSVGGVSSPLHF
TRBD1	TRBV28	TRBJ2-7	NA	TGTGCCAGCAGTTTAACACAGGGGTCCTACGAGCAGTACTTC	CASSLTQGSYEQYF
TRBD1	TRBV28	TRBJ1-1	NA	TGTGCCAGCTGCAGACAGGGTCCCACTGAAGCTTTCTTT	CASCRQGPTEAFF
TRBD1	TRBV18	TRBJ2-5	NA	TGTGCCAGCTCACCTCGAACAGGACAGGGAGAGACCCAGTACTTC	CASSPRTGQGETQYF
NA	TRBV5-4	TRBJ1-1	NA	TGTGCCAGCAGCTTGGAGGCAGGTGAAGCTTTCTTT	CASSLEAGEAFF
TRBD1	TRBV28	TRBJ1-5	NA	TGTGCCAGCACCTCACAGGGGGCTGGGAGACAGCCCCAGCATTTT	CASTSQGAGRQPQHF
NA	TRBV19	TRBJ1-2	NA	TGTGCCAGTAGTATGCTCCCTCGATCAGGGGTTGTCTACACCTTC	CASSMLPRSGVVYTF
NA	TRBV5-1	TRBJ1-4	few	TGCGCCAGCAGGGACAGCTTTAATGAAAAACTGTTTTTT	CASRDSFNEKLFF
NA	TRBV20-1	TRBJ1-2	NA	TGCAGTGCACAGGTTTTGAGCTACACCTTC	CSAQVLSYTF
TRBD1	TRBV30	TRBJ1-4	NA	TGTGCCTGGATCCCAGGACAGGCAACTAATGAAAAACTGTTTTTT	CAWIPGQATNEKLFF
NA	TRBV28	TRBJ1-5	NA	TGTGCCAGCAACTCCCTGTGGGGAGGGGATCAGCCCCAGCATTTT	CASNSLWGGDQPQHF
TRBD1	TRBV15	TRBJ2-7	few	TGTGCCACCAGCAGAGAAGGGGACAGGGAAAGCGAGCAGTACTTC	CATSREGDRESEQYF
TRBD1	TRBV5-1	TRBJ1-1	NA	TGCGCCAGCAGCCCAAGAAGACAGGGGGCAGGGACTGAAGCTTTCTTT	CASSPRRQGAGTEAFF
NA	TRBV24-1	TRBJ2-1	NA	TGTGCCACCAGTGGGCCCCCCGGGACACAGCAGTTCTTC	CATSGPPGTQQFF
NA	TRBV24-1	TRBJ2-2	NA	TGTGCCACCAGTCACCGGGATCAGATGGCCGGGGAGCTGTTTTTT	CATSHRDQMAGELFF
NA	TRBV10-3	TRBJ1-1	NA	TGTGCCTCCAGAGGGGGGGACCTGGGGAACACTGAAGCTTTCTTT	CASRGGDLGNTEAFF